Listed below are T cell receptor beta chains from one sample, sequenced in a study of PD-L1 blockade in urothelial cancer. Assay used: immunoSEQ multiplex PCR; TCRdb lists only in-frame clones, some missing. The table includes 60,000 to 85,000 clones, about nine tenths detected once. Sample: PBMCs, taken around atezolizumab (anti-PD-L1) treatment. These receptors were obtained from a woman in her 70s with urothelial cancer. CDR3s include the opening cysteine and the closing phenylalanine or tryptophan. A D gene is named only where the DNA matches it firmly. The listing skips clone size in some rows; elsewhere it reads once, few, many or a size class.

cdr3_nt: TGTGCCTGGAGTCCTCTATACGGCTACACCTTC
cdr3_aa: CAWSPLYGYTF
clone_size: -
d_call: -
j_call: TRBJ1-2
v_call: TRBV30

cdr3_nt: TGCGCCAGCAGCCCCGGGGGATCTGGGGCCAACGTCCTGACTTTC
cdr3_aa: CASSPGGSGANVLTF
clone_size: -
d_call: -
j_call: TRBJ2-6
v_call: TRBV4-3

cdr3_nt: TGTGCCAGCAGCTTAGATCGAGGAGATACGCAGTATTTT
cdr3_aa: CASSLDRGDTQYF
clone_size: -
d_call: -
j_call: TRBJ2-3
v_call: TRBV11-3

cdr3_nt: TGTGCCAGCAGCCGCGGCGGCGCGAACACCGGGGAGCTGTTTTTT
cdr3_aa: CASSRGGANTGELFF
clone_size: -
d_call: -
j_call: TRBJ2-2
v_call: TRBV7-7

cdr3_nt: TGTGCCAGCAGCTTCCTGGGCAGCTCTGGAAACACCATATATTTT
cdr3_aa: CASSFLGSSGNTIYF
clone_size: -
d_call: -
j_call: TRBJ1-3
v_call: TRBV7-9

cdr3_nt: TGTGCCAGCAGCTGGGACAGGGCAGACTTAAACTACGAGCAGTACTTC
cdr3_aa: CASSWDRADLNYEQYF
clone_size: -
d_call: TRBD1
j_call: TRBJ2-7
v_call: TRBV5-5

cdr3_nt: TGTGCCAGCAGCTTACCAGACACAGATACGCAGTATTTT
cdr3_aa: CASSLPDTDTQYF
clone_size: -
d_call: -
j_call: TRBJ2-3
v_call: TRBV5-6

cdr3_nt: TGTGCCAGCAGCTTACAACGCAGCAATCAGCCCCAGCATTTT
cdr3_aa: CASSLQRSNQPQHF
clone_size: -
d_call: -
j_call: TRBJ1-5
v_call: TRBV6-5

cdr3_nt: TGCAGCGTTGAGGACAGGGAAGTGCGGGGCTACACCTTC
cdr3_aa: CSVEDREVRGYTF
clone_size: -
d_call: TRBD1
j_call: TRBJ1-2
v_call: TRBV29-1

cdr3_nt: TGCGCCAGCAGCTTGTTTCTAGCCTCCTACGAGCAGTACTTC
cdr3_aa: CASSLFLASYEQYF
clone_size: -
d_call: -
j_call: TRBJ2-7
v_call: TRBV5-1

cdr3_nt: TGTGCCAGCAGCTTAGTCGTAGGGACTAGCGGGTACAATGAGCAGTTCTTC
cdr3_aa: CASSLVVGTSGYNEQFF
clone_size: -
d_call: TRBD2
j_call: TRBJ2-1
v_call: TRBV7-2

cdr3_nt: TGCAGCGTTGAAGATCGGCCAGGGGTCACTGAAGCTTTCTTT
cdr3_aa: CSVEDRPGVTEAFF
clone_size: few
d_call: -
j_call: TRBJ1-1
v_call: TRBV29-1

cdr3_nt: TGTGCCAGCAGTGATGGGAGGGTTCCCAGGCCAGCTTTCTTT
cdr3_aa: CASSDGRVPRPAFF
clone_size: -
d_call: -
j_call: TRBJ1-1
v_call: TRBV25-1

cdr3_nt: TGTGCCAGTGGGCGACAGGAGAACACTGAAGCTTTCTTT
cdr3_aa: CASGRQENTEAFF
clone_size: -
d_call: -
j_call: TRBJ1-1
v_call: TRBV19